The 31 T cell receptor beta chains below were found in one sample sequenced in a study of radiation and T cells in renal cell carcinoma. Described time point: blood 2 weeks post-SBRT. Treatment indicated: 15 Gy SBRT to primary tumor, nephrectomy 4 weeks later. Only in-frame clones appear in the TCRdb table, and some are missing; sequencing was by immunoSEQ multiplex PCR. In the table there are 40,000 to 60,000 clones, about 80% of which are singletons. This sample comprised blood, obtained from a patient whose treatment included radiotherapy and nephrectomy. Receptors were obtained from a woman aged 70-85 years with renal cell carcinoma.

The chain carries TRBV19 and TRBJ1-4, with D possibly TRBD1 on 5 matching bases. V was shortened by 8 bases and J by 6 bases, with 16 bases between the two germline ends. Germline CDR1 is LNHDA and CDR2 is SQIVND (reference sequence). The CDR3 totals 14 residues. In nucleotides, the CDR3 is TGTGCCAGTTCCTTTATGGGGGGAGATGAAAAACTGTTTTTT. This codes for CASSFMGGDEKLFF.

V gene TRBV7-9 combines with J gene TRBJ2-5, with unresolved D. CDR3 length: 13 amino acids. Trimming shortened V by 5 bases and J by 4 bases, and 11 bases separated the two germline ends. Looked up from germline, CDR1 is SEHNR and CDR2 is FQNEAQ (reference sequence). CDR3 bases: TGTGCCAGCAGCGCTGGCAGACGAGAGACCCAGTACTTC. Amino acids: CASSAGRRETQYF.

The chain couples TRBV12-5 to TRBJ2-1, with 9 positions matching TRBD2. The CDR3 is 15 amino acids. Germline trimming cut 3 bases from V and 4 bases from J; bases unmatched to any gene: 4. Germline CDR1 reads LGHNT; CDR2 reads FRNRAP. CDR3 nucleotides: TGTGCTAGTGGTTTTTATAGCGGGAGATACAATGAGCAGTTCTTC. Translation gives CASGFYSGRYNEQFF. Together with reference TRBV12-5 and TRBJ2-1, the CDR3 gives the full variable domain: DARVTQTPRHKVTEMGQEVTMRCQPILGHNTVFWYRQTMMQGLELLAYFRNRAPLDDSGMPKDRFSAEMPDATLATLKIQPSEPRDSAVYFCASGFYSGRYNEQFFGPGTRLTVL.

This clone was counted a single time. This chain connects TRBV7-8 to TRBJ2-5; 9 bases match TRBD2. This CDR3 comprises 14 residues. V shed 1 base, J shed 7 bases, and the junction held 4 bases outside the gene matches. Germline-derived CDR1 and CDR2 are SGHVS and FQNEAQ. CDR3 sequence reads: CASSLGTSVGTQYF. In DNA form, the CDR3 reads TGTGCCAGCAGCTTAGGGACTAGCGTGGGGACCCAGTACTTC.

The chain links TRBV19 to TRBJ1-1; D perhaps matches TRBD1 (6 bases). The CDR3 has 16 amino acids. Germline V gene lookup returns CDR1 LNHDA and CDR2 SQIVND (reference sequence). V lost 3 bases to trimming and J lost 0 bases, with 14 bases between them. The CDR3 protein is CASSMGRGEMNTEAFF. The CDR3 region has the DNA TGTGCCAGTAGTATGGGCAGGGGAGAAATGAACACTGAAGCTTTCTTT.

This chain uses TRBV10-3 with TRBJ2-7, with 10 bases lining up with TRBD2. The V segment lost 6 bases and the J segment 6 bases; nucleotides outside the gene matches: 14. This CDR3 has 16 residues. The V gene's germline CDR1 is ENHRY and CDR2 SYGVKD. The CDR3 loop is CAIREPLAGVHSEQYF. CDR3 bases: TGTGCCATCAGAGAACCCCTAGCGGGAGTCCACTCCGAGCAGTACTTC.

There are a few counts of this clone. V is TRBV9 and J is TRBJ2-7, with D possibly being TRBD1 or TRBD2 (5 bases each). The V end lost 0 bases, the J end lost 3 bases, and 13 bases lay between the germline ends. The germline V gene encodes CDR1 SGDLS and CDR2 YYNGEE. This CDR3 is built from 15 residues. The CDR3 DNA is TGTGCCAGCAGCGTAGAGGGGACGCCAATCTACGAGCAGTACTTC. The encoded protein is CASSVEGTPIYEQYF.

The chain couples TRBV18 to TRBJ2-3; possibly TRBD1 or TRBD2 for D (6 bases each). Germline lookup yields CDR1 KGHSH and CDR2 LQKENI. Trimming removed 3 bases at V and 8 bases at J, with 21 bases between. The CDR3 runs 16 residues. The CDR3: CASSPHKGGAVGTQYF. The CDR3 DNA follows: TGTGCCAGCTCACCTCATAAGGGGGGAGCTGTAGGTACGCAGTATTTT.

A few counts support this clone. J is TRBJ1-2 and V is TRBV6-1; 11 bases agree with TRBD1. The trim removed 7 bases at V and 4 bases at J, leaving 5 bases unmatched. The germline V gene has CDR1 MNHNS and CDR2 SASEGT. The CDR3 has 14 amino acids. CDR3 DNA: TGTGCCAGCACCGAGGGGACAGGGGGCTATGGCTACACCTTC. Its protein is CASTEGTGGYGYTF.

The CDR3 is CSVIHGTLYNEQFF. For the CDR3, the DNA is TGCAGCGTTATACACGGGACACTATACAATGAGCAGTTCTTC. The chain uses TRBV29-1 and TRBJ2-1, with TRBD1 as a possible D gene (6 bases). The CDR3 runs to 14 residues. The V end lost 5 bases, the J end lost 4 bases, and 15 bases lay between the germline ends. Germline values: CDR1 SQVTM, CDR2 ANQGSEA.

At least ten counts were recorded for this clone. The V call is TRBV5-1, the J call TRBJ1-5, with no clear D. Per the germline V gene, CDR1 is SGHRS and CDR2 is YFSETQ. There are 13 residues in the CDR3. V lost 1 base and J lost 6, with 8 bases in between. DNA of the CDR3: TGCGCCAGCAGCTTGTATGAGGGTCAGCCCCAGCATTTT. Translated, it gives CASSLYEGQPQHF.

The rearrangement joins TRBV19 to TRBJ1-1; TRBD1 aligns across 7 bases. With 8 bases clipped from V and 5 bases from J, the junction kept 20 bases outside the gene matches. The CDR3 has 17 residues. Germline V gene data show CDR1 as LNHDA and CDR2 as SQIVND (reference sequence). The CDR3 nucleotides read TGTGCCAGTGACCCCGGGAACAGGGGAGGCCGGGGTACTGAAGCTTTCTTT. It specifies CASDPGNRGGRGTEAFF.

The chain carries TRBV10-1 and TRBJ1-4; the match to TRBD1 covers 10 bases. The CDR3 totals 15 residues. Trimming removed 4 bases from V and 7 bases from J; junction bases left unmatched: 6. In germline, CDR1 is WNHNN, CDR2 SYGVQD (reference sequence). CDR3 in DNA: TGCGCCAGCAGTGCAAGGACAGGGGGAATTGAAAAACTGTTTTTT. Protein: CASSARTGGIEKLFF.

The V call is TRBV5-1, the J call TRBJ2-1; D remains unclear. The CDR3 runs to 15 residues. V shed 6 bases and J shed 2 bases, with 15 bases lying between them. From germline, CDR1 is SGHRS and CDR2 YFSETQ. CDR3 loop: CASTADQNPYNEQFF. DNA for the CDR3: TGCGCCAGCACAGCCGACCAAAACCCCTACAATGAGCAGTTCTTC.

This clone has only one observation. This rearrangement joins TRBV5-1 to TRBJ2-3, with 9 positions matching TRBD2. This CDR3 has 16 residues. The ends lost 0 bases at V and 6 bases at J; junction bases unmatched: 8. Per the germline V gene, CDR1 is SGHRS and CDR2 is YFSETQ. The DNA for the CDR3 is TGCGCCAGCAGCTTGGTAGCGGGGGCCCCCCCGGATACGCAGTATTTT. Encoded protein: CASSLVAGAPPDTQYF.

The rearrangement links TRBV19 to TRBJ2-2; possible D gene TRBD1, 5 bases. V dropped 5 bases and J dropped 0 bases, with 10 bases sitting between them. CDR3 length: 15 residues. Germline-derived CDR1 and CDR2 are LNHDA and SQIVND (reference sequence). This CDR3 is CASSFLQANTGELFF. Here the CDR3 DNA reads TGTGCCAGTAGTTTCTTACAGGCGAACACCGGGGAGCTGTTTTTT.

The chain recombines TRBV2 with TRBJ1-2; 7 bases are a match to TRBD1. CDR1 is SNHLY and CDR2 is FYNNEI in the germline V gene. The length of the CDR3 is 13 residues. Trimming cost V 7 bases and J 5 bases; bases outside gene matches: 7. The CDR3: CASKTTGNYGYTF. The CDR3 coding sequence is TGTGCCAGCAAGACGACAGGGAATTATGGCTACACCTTC.

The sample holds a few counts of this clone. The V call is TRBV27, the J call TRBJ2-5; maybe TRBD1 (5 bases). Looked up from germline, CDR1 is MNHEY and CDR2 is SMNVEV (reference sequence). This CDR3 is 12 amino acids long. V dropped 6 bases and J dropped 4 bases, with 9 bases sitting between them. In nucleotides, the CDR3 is TGTGCCAGCAGCGCCCAGGGAGAGACCCAGTACTTC. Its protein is CASSAQGETQYF.

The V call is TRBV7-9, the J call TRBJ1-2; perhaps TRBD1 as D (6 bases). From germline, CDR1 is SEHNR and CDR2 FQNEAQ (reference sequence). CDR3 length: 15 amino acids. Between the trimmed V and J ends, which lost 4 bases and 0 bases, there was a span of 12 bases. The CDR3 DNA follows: TGTGCCAGCAGCTCAACAGGGCTAGCTAACTATGGCTACACCTTC. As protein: CASSSTGLANYGYTF. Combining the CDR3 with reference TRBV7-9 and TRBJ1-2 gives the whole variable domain DTGVSQNPRHKITKRGQNVTFRCDPISEHNRLYWYRQTLGQGPEFLTYFQNEAQLEKSRLLSDRFSAERPKGSFSTLEIQRTEQGDSAMYLCASSSTGLANYGYTFGSGTRLTVV.

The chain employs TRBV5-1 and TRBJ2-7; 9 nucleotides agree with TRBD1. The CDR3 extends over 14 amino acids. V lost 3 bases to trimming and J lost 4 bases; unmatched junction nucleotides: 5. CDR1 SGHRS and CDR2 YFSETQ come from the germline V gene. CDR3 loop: CASSSTGGVYEQYF. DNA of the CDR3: TGCGCCAGCAGCTCCACAGGGGGCGTTTACGAGCAGTACTTC.

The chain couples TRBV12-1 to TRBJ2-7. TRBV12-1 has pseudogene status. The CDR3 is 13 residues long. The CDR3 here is CASSFEGTDEQYF. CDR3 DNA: TGTGCCAGCAGCTTTGAGGGCACGGACGAGCAGTACTTC.

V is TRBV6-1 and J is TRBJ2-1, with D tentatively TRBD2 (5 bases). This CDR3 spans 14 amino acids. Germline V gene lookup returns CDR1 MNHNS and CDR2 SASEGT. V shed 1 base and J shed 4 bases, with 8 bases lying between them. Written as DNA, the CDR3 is TGTGCCAGCAGTGAAGATGGACTGTACAATGAGCAGTTCTTC. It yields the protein CASSEDGLYNEQFF.

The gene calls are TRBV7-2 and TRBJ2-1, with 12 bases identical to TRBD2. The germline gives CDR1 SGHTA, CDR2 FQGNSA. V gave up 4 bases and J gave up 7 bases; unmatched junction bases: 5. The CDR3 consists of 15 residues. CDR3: CASSSGLAGTNEQFF. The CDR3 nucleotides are TGTGCCAGCAGCTCCGGACTAGCGGGGACTAATGAGCAGTTCTTC.

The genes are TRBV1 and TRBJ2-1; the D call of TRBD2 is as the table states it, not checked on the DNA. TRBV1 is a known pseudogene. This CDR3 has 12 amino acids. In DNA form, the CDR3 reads TGCACCAGCAGCCAAGCGGTGTCTGGTCAGTTCTTC. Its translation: CTSSQAVSGQFF.

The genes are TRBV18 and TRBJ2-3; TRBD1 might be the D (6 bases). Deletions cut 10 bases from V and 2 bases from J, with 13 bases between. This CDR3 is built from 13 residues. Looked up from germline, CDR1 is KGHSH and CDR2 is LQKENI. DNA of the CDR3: TGTGCCACCCAGGGGACCCCCACAGATACGCAGTATTTT. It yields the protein CATQGTPTDTQYF.

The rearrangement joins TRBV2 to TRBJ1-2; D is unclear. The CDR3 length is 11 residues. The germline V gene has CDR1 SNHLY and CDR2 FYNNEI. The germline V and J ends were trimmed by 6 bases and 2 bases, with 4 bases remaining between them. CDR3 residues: CASRLNYGYTF. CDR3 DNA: TGTGCCAGCAGGTTAAACTATGGCTACACCTTC.

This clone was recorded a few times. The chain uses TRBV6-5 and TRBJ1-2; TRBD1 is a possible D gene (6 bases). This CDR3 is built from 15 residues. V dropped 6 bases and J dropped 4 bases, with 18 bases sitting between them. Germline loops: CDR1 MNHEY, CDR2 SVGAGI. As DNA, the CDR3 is TGTGCCAGCAGCAAGGCAACAGGGACCATCTATGGCTACACCTTC. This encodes CASSKATGTIYGYTF.

This chain's CDR3 is CASSFLTINEQFF. CDR3 nucleotide sequence: TGTGCCAGCAGCTTCTTAACTATCAATGAGCAGTTCTTC. V gene TRBV5-5 combines with J gene TRBJ2-1; D is uncertain. The germline V and J ends were trimmed by 2 bases and 6 bases, with 9 bases remaining between them. Looked up from germline, CDR1 is SGHKS and CDR2 is YYEKEE (reference sequence). The length of the CDR3 is 13 residues.

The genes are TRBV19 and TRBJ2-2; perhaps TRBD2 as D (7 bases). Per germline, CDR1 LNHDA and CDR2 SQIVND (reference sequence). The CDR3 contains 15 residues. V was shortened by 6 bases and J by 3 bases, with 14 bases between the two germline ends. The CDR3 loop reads CASRSGGWDTGELFF. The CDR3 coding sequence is TGTGCCAGTAGATCGGGGGGCTGGGACACCGGGGAGCTGTTTTTT.

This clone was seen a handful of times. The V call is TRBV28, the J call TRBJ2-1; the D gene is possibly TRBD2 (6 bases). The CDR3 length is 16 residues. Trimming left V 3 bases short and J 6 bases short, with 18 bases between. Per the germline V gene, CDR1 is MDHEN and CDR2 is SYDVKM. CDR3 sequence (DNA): TGTGCCAGCAGTTTCCTTAGCGGAGGGATATTCAATGAGCAGTTCTTC. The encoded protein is CASSFLSGGIFNEQFF.

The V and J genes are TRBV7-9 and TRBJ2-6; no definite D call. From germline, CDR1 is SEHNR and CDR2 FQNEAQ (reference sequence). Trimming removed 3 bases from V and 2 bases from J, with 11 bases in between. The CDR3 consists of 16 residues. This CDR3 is CASSFPLVTGANVLTF. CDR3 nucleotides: TGTGCCAGCAGCTTTCCGTTAGTGACTGGGGCCAACGTCCTGACTTTC.